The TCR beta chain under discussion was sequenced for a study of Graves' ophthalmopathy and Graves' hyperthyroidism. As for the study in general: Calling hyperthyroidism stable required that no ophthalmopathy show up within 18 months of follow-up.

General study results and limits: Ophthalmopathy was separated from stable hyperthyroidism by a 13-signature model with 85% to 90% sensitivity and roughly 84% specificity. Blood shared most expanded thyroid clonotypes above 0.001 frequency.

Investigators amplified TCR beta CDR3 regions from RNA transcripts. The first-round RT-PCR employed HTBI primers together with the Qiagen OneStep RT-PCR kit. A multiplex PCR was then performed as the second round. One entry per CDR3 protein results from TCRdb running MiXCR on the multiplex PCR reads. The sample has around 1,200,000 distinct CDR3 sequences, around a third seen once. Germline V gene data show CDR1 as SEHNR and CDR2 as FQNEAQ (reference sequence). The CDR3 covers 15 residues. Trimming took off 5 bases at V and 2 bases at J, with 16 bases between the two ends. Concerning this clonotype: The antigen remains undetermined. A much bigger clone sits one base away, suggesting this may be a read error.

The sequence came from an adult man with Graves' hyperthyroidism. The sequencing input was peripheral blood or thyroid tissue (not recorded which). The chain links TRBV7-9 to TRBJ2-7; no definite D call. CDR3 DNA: TGTGCCAGCAGCCCCTCAGCTCTGGGGACCTACGAGCAGTACTTC. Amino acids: CASSPSALGTYEQYF. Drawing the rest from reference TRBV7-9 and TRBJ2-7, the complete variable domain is DTGVSQNPRHKITKRGQNVTFRCDPISEHNRLYWYRQTLGQGPEFLTYFQNEAQLEKSRLLSDRFSAERPKGSFSTLEIQRTEQGDSAMYLCASSPSALGTYEQYFGPGTRLTVT.